This entry lists 14 T cell receptor beta chains sequenced from one sample in a study of immune characterization of retroperitoneal liposarcoma. TCRdb reprocessed the PCR reads via MiXCR and lists one record per CDR3 protein. This table has about 10,000 distinct CDR3 sequences, 37% appearing once. The sequenced sample was tumor tissue. The origin of the receptors is a female donor with retroperitoneal liposarcoma.

This clonotype turned up a few times. An end of the junction does not agree with germline; a read error may underlie this. This sequence joins TRBV10-3 and TRBJ2-5, with 8 bases fitting TRBD1. From germline, CDR1 is ENHRY and CDR2 SYGVKD. This CDR3 has 16 amino acids. This CDR3 is CAISESGGQGQGTQYF. In nucleotides, the CDR3 is TGTGCCATCAGTGAGTCTGGAGGACAGGGACAAGGGACCCAGTACTTC.

In its sample, this clonotype ranks as medium-sized (0.01 to 0.1%). The rearrangement joins TRBV7-2 to TRBJ2-1; D is possibly TRBD1 (6 bases). This CDR3 has 15 amino acids. CDR1 is SGHTA and CDR2 is FQGNSA in the germline V gene. Trimming shortened V by 5 bases and J by 2 bases, and 13 bases separated the two germline ends. This CDR3 is CASSAGDTAYNEQFF. CDR3 sequence (DNA): TGTGCCAGCAGCGCCGGGGACACGGCCTACAATGAGCAGTTCTTC.

The genes are TRBV12-3 or TRBV12-4 and TRBJ2-4; D remains unclear. Near its end, the DNA agrees better with TRBJ2-7, so the J call may be wrong. The CDR3 sequence is 13 residues long. CDR3 nucleotides: TGTGCCAGCAGTTTAAGGGCAGACTACGAGCAGTACTTC. It translates to CASSLRADYEQYF.

This clonotype was counted a few times. The chain has TRBV6-4 and TRBJ2-4; TRBD2 aligns across 10 bases. Looked up from germline, CDR1 is MRHNA and CDR2 is SNTAGT. After removal of 3 bases from V and 13 bases from J, the junction contained 12 bases not matched to a gene. This CDR3 has 15 residues. The CDR3 loop reads CASSEASGGAREQYF. CDR3 bases: TGTGCCAGCAGTGAGGCCAGCGGGGGGGCGAGGGAGCAGTACTTC.

The V and J genes are TRBV6-1 and TRBJ2-5; D is perhaps TRBD1 or TRBD2 (5 bases each). The J call may be in error: the DNA end matches TRBJ2-1 better. Germline V gives CDR1 MNHNS, CDR2 SASEGT. The CDR3 extends over 15 amino acids. CDR3 residues: CASSWQGQADNEQFF. CDR3 coding DNA: TGTGCCAGCAGTTGGCAGGGCCAAGCGGACAATGAGCAGTTCTTC.

A few counts support this clonotype. The chain recombines TRBV25-1 with TRBJ2-1, with a tentative D call TRBD2 (5 bases). Germline assignment: CDR1 MGHDK and CDR2 SYGVNS. V gave up 8 bases and J gave up 10 bases, with 15 bases separating them. The CDR3 consists of 12 residues. For the CDR3, the DNA is TGTGCCAGCTTCTCGGGGTCGTACGAGCAGTTCTTC. It specifies CASFSGSYEQFF.

About this clonotype itself: No conserved phenylalanine or tryptophan is present at the end of the CDR3, so a read error is the likely explanation. V and J are TRBV6-1 and TRBJ2-5; D is undetermined. The J call is doubtful: the DNA matches TRBJ2-7 better. CDR3 length equals 14 residues. In germline, CDR1 is MNHNS, CDR2 SASEGT. The CDR3 loop is CASSEYSISYEQYP. The CDR3 DNA reads TGTGCCAGCAGTGAGTACTCGATCTCCTACGAGCAGTACCCC.

The V gene is TRBV27, the J gene TRBJ2-2; 8 bases map to TRBD2. The germline gives CDR1 MNHEY, CDR2 SMNVEV (reference sequence). Trimming cost V 6 bases and J 0 bases; bases outside gene matches: 6. The CDR3 runs 16 residues. The CDR3 sequence: CASRKPGLANTGELFF. CDR3 DNA sequence: TGTGCCAGCAGAAAACCGGGACTAGCGAACACCGGGGAGCTGTTTTTT.

This clonotype has ten or more counts. This chain uses TRBV6-1 with TRBJ2-1, with 14 bases fitting TRBD2. CDR3 length equals 16 residues. CDR1 is MNHNS and CDR2 is SASEGT in the germline V gene. Trimming cost V 6 bases and J 13 bases; bases outside gene matches: 14. CDR3 sequence reads: CASRPGLAGVGETQFF. CDR3 nucleotide sequence: TGTGCCAGCAGGCCGGGACTAGCGGGAGTAGGAGAGACCCAGTTCTTC.

This clonotype is large (0.1 to 1%) by share. The chain is built from TRBV6-1 and TRBJ2-1; 10 nucleotides line up with TRBD2. Germline CDR1 is MNHNS and CDR2 is SASEGT. J gave up 7 bases and V 6 bases, and 6 bases lay outside the gene matches. The length of the CDR3 is 14 residues. The CDR3 region has the DNA TGTGCCAGCAGCCCACCGGGACTAGCGAATGAGCAGTTCTTC. Translating gives CASSPPGLANEQFF.

By share, this clonotype ranks as medium-sized. The gene calls are TRBV6-1 and TRBJ1-6, with D possibly matching TRBD1 (6 bases). Trimming took off 11 bases at V and 7 bases at J, with 21 bases between the two ends. CDR1 and CDR2 from the germline V gene are MNHNS and SASEGT. CDR3 size: 15 residues. CDR3 loop: CAGTQGAGGNSPLHF. The CDR3 nucleotides read TGTGCCGGAACACAGGGAGCGGGCGGGAATTCACCCCTCCACTTT.

This clonotype occurred a few times. The germline gene is not matched at one end of the junction; a read error may be the cause. The V gene is TRBV12-3 or TRBV12-4, the J gene TRBJ2-5, with a possible D match to TRBD1 (6 bases). The CDR3 sequence is 13 residues long. The CDR3 DNA is TGTGCCAGCAGTTTTCGGGTGACAGGAGACCACGTCTTC. Its protein product is CASSFRVTGDHVF.

This clonotype was counted once. This chain uses TRBV12-3 or TRBV12-4 with TRBJ2-5; D possibly corresponds to TRBD1 (6 bases). With the DNA end fitting TRBJ2-7 better, the J assignment may be wrong. CDR3 length: 16 amino acids. CDR3 protein: CASSFSRTAYTYEQYF. The CDR3 region has the DNA TGTGCCAGCAGTTTCTCCCGGACAGCCTATACCTACGAGCAGTACTTC.

Sample share makes this clonotype medium-sized (0.01 to 0.1%). This rearrangement joins TRBV11-1 to TRBJ2-3; 9 nucleotides align to TRBD2. The V gene end was trimmed by 5 bases and the J gene end by 0 bases; junction bases not matched to a gene: 3. The CDR3 extends over 15 amino acids. Germline V gives CDR1 SGHAT, CDR2 FQDESV (reference sequence). CDR3 sequence (DNA): TGTGCCAGCAGCCCCCTAGCGGGGAGCACAGATACGCAGTATTTT. This sequence encodes CASSPLAGSTDTQYF. The full variable domain, in which reference TRBV11-1 and TRBJ2-3 provide the parts outside the CDR3, is EAEVAQSPRYKITEKSQAVAFWCDPISGHATLYWYRQILGQGPELLVQFQDESVVDDSQLPKDRFSAERLKGVDSTLKIQPAELGDSAMYLCASSPLAGSTDTQYFGPGTRLTVL.